One sample yielded the 6 T cell receptor beta chains listed below, sequenced in a study of shared clonotypes between healthy human individuals. The repertoire was sequenced with immunoSEQ multiplex PCR; TCRdb's copy has only in-frame clones and lacks some. Of millions of clones listed, over 85% are singletons. Specimen: naive CD4+ T cells sorted from blood. Subset denoted: CD45RA+ positively selected. All receptors derive from a man between 18 and 35 years old in good health.

The rearrangement joins TRBV15 to TRBJ2-5; D is tentatively TRBD1 or TRBD2 (5 bases each). The CDR3 covers 17 residues. V lost 0 bases and J 5 bases, leaving 19 bases between the germline ends. Germline loops: CDR1 LNHNV, CDR2 YYDKDF (reference sequence). CDR3 region: CATSRDEGKGKRETQYF. The CDR3, as DNA: TGTGCCACCAGCAGAGATGAGGGGAAAGGGAAGCGGGAGACCCAGTACTTC.

This chain uses TRBV2 with TRBJ1-2; maybe TRBD1 (6 bases). Germline lookup yields CDR1 SNHLY and CDR2 FYNNEI. V gave up 6 bases and J gave up 5 bases, with 16 bases separating them. The CDR3 is 14 amino acids. In nucleotides, the CDR3 is TGTGCCAGCAGCAGAGAAAAAGGGGGATATGGCTACACCTTC. Translated: CASSREKGGYGYTF.

The V gene is TRBV6-6, the J gene TRBJ1-3, with a possible D match to TRBD1 (6 bases). Trimming took off 7 bases at V and 7 bases at J, with 20 bases between the two ends. Germline lookup yields CDR1 MNHNY and CDR2 SVGAGI (reference sequence). CDR3 length: 15 residues. CDR3 sequence reads: CASIMGGQMGNTIYF. For the CDR3, the DNA is TGTGCCAGCATCATGGGGGGGCAGATGGGGAACACCATATATTTT.

V is TRBV2 and J is TRBJ2-7; the D call may be TRBD1 or TRBD2 (5 bases each). CDR1 is SNHLY, CDR2 FYNNEI, per germline. The CDR3 covers 14 residues. Trimming stripped 6 bases from V and 0 bases from J, with 12 bases between. The CDR3 region is CASRGVGLSYEQYF. The CDR3 DNA follows: TGTGCCAGCAGGGGGGTTGGCCTCTCCTACGAGCAGTACTTC.

This clone is a singleton in its sample. This chain joins TRBV5-6 and TRBJ2-7; 11 nucleotides match TRBD2. Looked up from germline, CDR1 is SGHDT and CDR2 is YYEEEE. The CDR3 runs to 14 residues. Losses at the gene ends were 2 bases for V and 3 bases for J; bases not matched to a gene: 1. The CDR3 is CASSFGTSGYEQYF. The CDR3 DNA reads as TGTGCCAGCAGCTTCGGGACTAGCGGCTACGAGCAGTACTTC.

CDR3: CAWRASGFDNEQFF. CDR3 sequence (DNA): TGTGCCTGGAGGGCTAGCGGGTTTGACAATGAGCAGTTCTTC. The chain employs TRBV30 and TRBJ2-1; the match to TRBD2 covers 8 bases. The V gene's germline CDR1 is GTSNPN and CDR2 SVGIG (reference sequence). This CDR3 region has 14 residues. With 3 bases clipped from V and 5 bases from J, the junction kept 6 bases outside the gene matches. Combining the CDR3 with reference TRBV30 and TRBJ2-1 gives the whole variable domain SQTIHQWPATLVQPVGSPLSLECTVEGTSNPNLYWYRQAAGRGLQLLFYSVGIGQISSEVPQNLSASRPQDRQFILSSKKLLLSDSGFYLCAWRASGFDNEQFFGPGTRLTVL.